Shown below are 24 T cell receptor beta chains from a single sample sequenced in a study of T cell repertoires in aging, cancer and after chemotherapy. Rearranged V-D-J TRB sequences were amplified with a mixed TRB-A/B primer pool. TCRdb recomputed calls from the multiplex PCR reads with MiXCR, one row per CDR3 protein. The sample records some 8,200 distinct CDR3 sequences, less than 35% being singletons. Peripheral blood genomic DNA, not sorted cells or RNA, was the template. The sample was blood. Receptor source: a human donor in good health.

This clonotype ranks as medium-sized. The V gene is TRBV19, the J gene TRBJ2-2; TRBD2 might be the D (6 bases). CDR3 length equals 16 residues. Germline V CDR1 and CDR2: LNHDA, SQIVND (reference sequence). Trimming took off 6 bases at V and 0 bases at J, with 14 bases between the two ends. The CDR3 spells CASRQSGLTNTGELFF. As DNA, the CDR3 is TGTGCCAGTAGGCAAAGCGGACTAACGAACACCGGGGAGCTGTTTTTT.

This CDR3 reads CASGKQMNTEAFF. The CDR3 DNA reads as TGTGCCAGTGGTAAGCAGATGAACACTGAAGCTTTCTTT. This chain joins TRBV19 and TRBJ1-1; D ambiguous. Germline CDR1 is LNHDA and CDR2 is SQIVND (reference sequence). The CDR3 loop spans 13 amino acids. V lost 8 bases and J 0 bases, leaving 10 bases between the germline ends. The whole variable domain, remainder taken from reference TRBV19 and TRBJ1-1, is DGGITQSPKYLFRKEGQNVTLSCEQNLNHDAMYWYRQDPGQGLRLIYYSQIVNDFQKGDIAEGYSVSREKKESFPLTVTSAQKNPTAFYLCASGKQMNTEAFFGQGTRLTVV.

This chain connects TRBV6-4 to TRBJ2-3; 10 nucleotides agree with TRBD2. Looked up from germline, CDR1 is MRHNA and CDR2 is SNTAGT. After removal of 9 bases from V and 2 bases from J, the junction contained 20 bases not matched to a gene. This CDR3 contains 19 residues. This chain's CDR3 is CASSAAGLAGALPTDTQYF. For the CDR3, the DNA is TGTGCCAGTTCGGCAGCGGGGCTAGCGGGGGCCTTACCCACAGATACGCAGTATTTT.

The sample holds a few counts of this clonotype. The chain recombines TRBV6-6 with TRBJ1-5; D remains unclear. CDR1 is MNHNY and CDR2 is SVGAGI in the germline V gene (reference sequence). The CDR3 has 14 residues. The V end was cut by 6 bases, the J end by 2 bases, with 11 bases between. CDR3: CASRSPGGNQPQHF. In nucleotides, the CDR3 is TGTGCCAGCAGGAGCCCTGGGGGCAATCAGCCCCAGCATTTT.

This clonotype is categorized as medium-sized (0.01 to 0.1%). The chain recombines TRBV11-1 with TRBJ2-5; 8 nucleotides match TRBD2. V shed 4 bases and J 3 bases; nucleotides not matched to a gene: 4. The CDR3 has 14 residues. Germline assignment: CDR1 SGHAT and CDR2 FQDESV (reference sequence). CDR3 in amino acids: CASSSAGGEETQYF. The CDR3 DNA reads TGTGCCAGCAGCTCGGCGGGGGGCGAAGAGACCCAGTACTTC.

Comment on this clonotype: A read error may account for a junction end that differs from germline. The V gene is TRBV5-4, the J gene TRBJ1-1; no reliable D call. Germline values: CDR1 SGHNT, CDR2 YYREEE (reference sequence). This CDR3 comprises 13 residues. The DNA of the CDR3 is TGCGCCAGCAGCTTGGAAGAGAACACTGAAGCTTTCTTT. Protein: CASSLEENTEAFF.

This clonotype is categorized as medium-sized. The rearrangement links TRBV15 to TRBJ2-2, with 7 nucleotides matching TRBD1. CDR3 length: 13 amino acids. Germline CDR1 LNHNV, CDR2 YYDKDF (reference sequence). With V trimmed by 10 bases and J by 6 bases, 8 bases remained unmatched. In DNA, the CDR3 is TGTGCCATCTTGGACAGGCGCGCCGGGGAGCTGTTTTTT. Residues: CAILDRRAGELFF.

Sample share makes this clonotype medium-sized. The CDR3 coding sequence is TGTGCCAGTATGTCGGAGGGGAGGTCAGATACGCAGTATTTT. Translating gives CASMSEGRSDTQYF. The V and J genes are TRBV19 and TRBJ2-3, with a weak D call TRBD2 (6 bases). CDR1 and CDR2 (germline): LNHDA, SQIVND (reference sequence). The CDR3 has 14 amino acids. V lost 7 bases and J lost 4, with 15 bases in between. The full variable domain, in which reference TRBV19 and TRBJ2-3 provide the parts outside the CDR3, is DGGITQSPKYLFRKEGQNVTLSCEQNLNHDAMYWYRQDPGQGLRLIYYSQIVNDFQKGDIAEGYSVSREKKESFPLTVTSAQKNPTAFYLCASMSEGRSDTQYFGPGTRLTVL.

The chain links TRBV5-4 to TRBJ1-6; D call uncertain. Deletions cut 0 bases from V and 4 bases from J, with 8 bases between. The germline V gene has CDR1 SGHNT and CDR2 YYREEE (reference sequence). This CDR3 comprises 15 residues. In DNA, the CDR3 is TGTGCCAGCAGCTTGGCGGAACCTTATAATTCACCCCTCCACTTT. It yields the protein CASSLAEPYNSPLHF.

The genes are TRBV7-9 and TRBJ2-5; tentatively, D is TRBD2 (7 bases). Germline V gene data show CDR1 as SEHNR and CDR2 as FQNEAQ (reference sequence). Trimming took 8 bases from V and 1 from J, leaving 20 bases between them. CDR3 length equals 16 residues. The CDR3 coding sequence is TGTGCCAGCTGCGAGCTGGCGGGGGCCATCCAAGAGACCCAGTACTTC. Translated, it gives CASCELAGAIQETQYF.

In this sample, this clonotype turned up a few times. The chain carries TRBV12-3 or TRBV12-4 and TRBJ1-1; D possibly corresponds to TRBD1 (6 bases). Trimming took 6 bases from V and 2 from J, leaving 13 bases between them. This CDR3 spans 14 amino acids. The CDR3 loop is CASRYREQNTEAFF. CDR3 DNA sequence: TGTGCCAGCAGATACAGGGAGCAAAACACTGAAGCTTTCTTT.

CDR3 DNA: TGCAGCGTTGTAGGAGGGGGGAGCAATCAGCCCCAGCATTTT. Translating gives CSVVGGGSNQPQHF. J is TRBJ1-5 and V is TRBV29-1, with TRBD1 as a possible D gene (6 bases). This CDR3 has 14 residues. V was pared by 4 bases and J by 1 base, with 11 bases between. Germline assignment: CDR1 SQVTM and CDR2 ANQGSEA.

J is TRBJ2-1 and V is TRBV6-6; 8 nucleotides line up with TRBD2. The germline V gene encodes CDR1 MNHNY and CDR2 SVGAGI (reference sequence). V lost 5 bases and J lost 4; bases outside the gene matches: 10. There are 16 residues in the CDR3. The CDR3 region has the DNA TGTGCCAGCAGTACCCATAGCGGGAAGGGATACAATGAGCAGTTCTTC. It codes for CASSTHSGKGYNEQFF.

J is TRBJ2-3 and V is TRBV18; D uncertain. Between the trimmed V and J ends, which lost 3 bases and 3 bases, there was a span of 1 base. The CDR3 totals 11 residues. Germline CDR1 reads KGHSH; CDR2 reads LQKENI. The CDR3 protein is CASSPTDTQYF. In DNA, the CDR3 is TGTGCCAGCTCACCTACAGATACGCAGTATTTT. Supplemented by reference TRBV18 and TRBJ2-3, the full variable domain reads NAGVMQNPRHLVRRRGQEARLRCSPMKGHSHVYWYRQLPEEGLKFMVYLQKENIIDESGMPKERFSAEFPKEGPSILRIQQVVRGDSAAYFCASSPTDTQYFGPGTRLTVL.

This clonotype has only a few counts. The chain uses TRBV19 and TRBJ2-5; D unclear. V gave up 3 bases and J gave up 4 bases, with 12 bases separating them. The CDR3 length is 14 residues. From germline, CDR1 is LNHDA and CDR2 SQIVND (reference sequence). The CDR3 protein is CASSMSEPPETQYF. CDR3 coding DNA: TGTGCCAGTAGTATGTCAGAGCCCCCAGAGACCCAGTACTTC.

This clonotype turned up a few times. The J gene is TRBJ2-7, the V gene TRBV6-5, with TRBD1 matching over 7 bases. Trimming cost V 6 bases and J 7 bases; bases outside gene matches: 6. Germline V CDR1 and CDR2: MNHEY, SVGAGI. There are 12 residues in the CDR3. In nucleotides, the CDR3 is TGTGCCAGCAGCCCACAGGGGTGGGAGCAGTACTTC. Translation: CASSPQGWEQYF.

V gene TRBV18 combines with J gene TRBJ1-6, with D uncertain. The ends were cut back, 3 bases at V and 0 bases at J, with 15 bases in the middle. Germline V gene lookup returns CDR1 KGHSH and CDR2 LQKENI. The CDR3 extends over 18 amino acids. The CDR3 reads CASSPYRPKTSYNSPLHF. The CDR3 coding sequence is TGTGCCAGCTCACCCTACAGACCGAAAACCTCCTATAATTCACCCCTCCACTTT.

This clonotype was recorded once. This chain uses TRBV18 with TRBJ2-7; D remains ambiguous. In germline, CDR1 is KGHSH, CDR2 LQKENI. This CDR3 region has 13 residues. Trimming cost V 2 bases and J 4 bases, with 9 bases left between them. The CDR3 DNA reads as TGTGCCAGCTCACCAATGCAGACTTACGAGCAGTACTTC. Its protein product is CASSPMQTYEQYF.

In regard to this clonotype: One end of the junction is discordant with germline, which a read error may explain. This chain joins TRBV5-1 and TRBJ1-6, with D maybe TRBD1 (6 bases). The germline gives CDR1 SGHRS, CDR2 YFSETQ. The CDR3 extends over 17 amino acids. The CDR3 spells CASSIGQSSTYNSPLHF. In DNA form, the CDR3 reads TGTGCCAGCAGTATTGGACAGTCGAGTACCTATAATTCACCCCTCCACTTT.

The chain recombines TRBV27 with TRBJ2-1; TRBD2 aligns across 9 bases. Germline CDR1 MNHEY, CDR2 SMNVEV (reference sequence). The CDR3 extends over 16 amino acids. V trimming: 2 bases; J trimming: 7 bases; junction bases outside the gene matches: 9. The CDR3 nucleotides read TGTGCCAGCAGTTTAAATGGCGGGGGGGCTTGGAATGAGCAGTTCTTC. This encodes CASSLNGGGAWNEQFF.

This clonotype was seen more than once but under ten times. This rearrangement joins TRBV6-5 to TRBJ2-7; the D is unclear. This CDR3 has 13 amino acids. The V end was cut by 0 bases, the J end by 5 bases, with 8 bases between. Germline V gene lookup returns CDR1 MNHEY and CDR2 SVGAGI. CDR3 amino acids: CASSYSKVDEQYF. The CDR3 DNA is TGTGCCAGCAGTTACTCGAAGGTCGACGAGCAGTACTTC.

CDR3 nucleotides: TGTGCCAGCTCACCAAGGAGCAGGGTTGGGACCGGGGAGCTGTTTTTT. Protein: CASSPRSRVGTGELFF. The J gene is TRBJ2-2, the V gene TRBV18, with TRBD1 as a possible D gene (5 bases). The germline CDR1 and CDR2 sequences are KGHSH and LQKENI. This CDR3 region has 16 residues. Between the trimmed V and J ends, which lost 2 bases and 5 bases, there was a span of 15 bases.

V gene TRBV18 combines with J gene TRBJ2-2; 8 bases align to TRBD1. J was trimmed by 5 bases and V by 2 bases; bases with no gene match: 7. The CDR3 covers 16 residues. Germline loops: CDR1 KGHSH, CDR2 LQKENI. The CDR3 DNA reads as TGTGCCAGCTCACCAACAGGGGGTTCCTGGACCGGGGAGCTGTTTTTT. This translates into CASSPTGGSWTGELFF.

The V gene is TRBV7-6, the J gene TRBJ2-7; possibly TRBD2 for D (7 bases). V shed 0 bases and J shed 9 bases, with 15 bases lying between them. The CDR3 is 14 residues long. The germline V gene has CDR1 SGHVS and CDR2 FNYEAQ. The CDR3: CASSLAGGAMPQYF. The CDR3 coding sequence is TGTGCCAGCAGCTTAGCAGGGGGGGCGATGCCGCAGTACTTC.